Presented here are 25 T cell receptor beta chains from one specimen sequenced in a study of blood T cell repertoires in COVID-19 (dated by TCRdb to the early 2020s). The protocol used for the library was the immunoSEQ multiplex PCR assay. The immuneACCESS repertoire file appears here via TCRdb, limited to in-frame rearrangements. These files lack a portion of the clones; in checked studies, under half of the deficit traces to unresolved V genes, and the cause of the others is not known. Here the sample has 300,000 to 350,000 clones; approximately 88% occur a single time. In total, the top ten clones hold less than 5.5% of the sample. The sample was PBMCs or T cells enriched from blood (not recorded which). The receptors derive from a young man who had recovered from COVID-19.

This clone was recorded a few times. The genes are TRBV15 and TRBJ2-7; D perhaps matches TRBD2 (6 bases). Trimming removed 5 bases at V and 2 bases at J, with 13 bases between. The CDR3 runs to 14 residues. Germline CDR1 is LNHNV and CDR2 is YYDKDF (reference sequence). CDR3 sequence (DNA): TGTGCCACCAGCTCACGGGACTCCGCCTACGAGCAGTACTTC. This translates into CATSSRDSAYEQYF.

This clone occurred once. This chain joins TRBV5-4 and TRBJ2-7, with 8 bases identical to TRBD1. With V trimmed by 3 bases and J by 2 bases, 10 bases remained unmatched. This CDR3 comprises 16 residues. Looked up from germline, CDR1 is SGHNT and CDR2 is YYREEE (reference sequence). CDR3 nucleotides: TGTGCCAGCAGCTCAAATCAGGGGGCGACAACCTACGAGCAGTACTTC. This sequence encodes CASSSNQGATTYEQYF.

The chain carries TRBV10-1 and TRBJ2-3; tentatively, D is TRBD2 (6 bases). Germline CDR1 and CDR2: WNHNN and SYGVQD (reference sequence). V gave up 0 bases and J gave up 1 base, with 11 bases separating them. This CDR3 is built from 16 residues. In DNA form, the CDR3 reads TGCGCCAGCAGTGAGTCCTCGGGACTCGGCACAGATACGCAGTATTTT. Translated: CASSESSGLGTDTQYF.

The chain couples TRBV28 to TRBJ1-4; 11 nucleotides agree with TRBD1. CDR1 MDHEN and CDR2 SYDVKM come from the germline V gene. V shed 11 bases, J shed 6 bases, and the junction held 8 bases outside the gene matches. The CDR3 has 14 residues. The CDR3 is CAARTGGADEKLFF. CDR3 bases: TGTGCCGCAAGGACAGGGGGCGCGGATGAAAAACTGTTTTTT.

The chain couples TRBV15 to TRBJ2-2; D possibly corresponds to TRBD1 (5 bases). Germline V gene data show CDR1 as LNHNV and CDR2 as YYDKDF (reference sequence). The CDR3 covers 14 residues. V was cut by 5 bases and J by 6 bases, with 13 bases left in between. CDR3 DNA: TGTGCCACCAGCGTTAGGGGCCCACCCGGGGAGCTGTTTTTT. Protein sequence: CATSVRGPPGELFF.

This chain connects TRBV21-1 to TRBJ2-7; the table's D call TRBD1 went unverified against the DNA. TRBV21-1 is a known pseudogene. The CDR3 runs 18 residues. In DNA form, the CDR3 reads TGTGCCAGCAGCCGAAGCCCTGACCGTGGGACAGGTCACCACGAGCAGTACTTC. Its protein is CASSRSPDRGTGHHEQYF.

The genes are TRBV13 and TRBJ1-2, with D perhaps matching TRBD1 (5 bases). CDR3 size: 14 residues. The germline V and J ends were trimmed by 4 bases and 4 bases, with 13 bases remaining between them. Germline loops: CDR1 PRHDT, CDR2 FYEKMQ (reference sequence). The CDR3, as DNA: TGTGCCAGCAGCTGGGAAGGGGTCCTCTATGGCTACACCTTC. Amino acid sequence: CASSWEGVLYGYTF.

This clone is a singleton in its sample. This chain joins TRBV5-1 and TRBJ2-1; possible D gene TRBD1, 6 bases. Germline CDR1 SGHRS, CDR2 YFSETQ. Trimming took 4 bases from V and 4 from J, leaving 18 bases between them. The CDR3 runs 16 residues. CDR3 sequence: CASSQDPPGEYNEQFF. CDR3 nucleotide sequence: TGCGCCAGCAGCCAGGACCCCCCAGGGGAGTACAATGAGCAGTTCTTC.

The chain uses TRBV5-1 and TRBJ1-2, with D perhaps matching TRBD1 (6 bases). CDR1 and CDR2 from the germline V gene are SGHRS and YFSETQ. Trimming removed 2 bases from V and 12 bases from J, with 23 bases in between. This CDR3 is 15 amino acids long. CDR3 protein: CASSFKPSGQEGDTF. The CDR3, as DNA: TGCGCCAGCAGCTTCAAACCTTCGGGACAAGAAGGAGACACCTTC.

Concerning this clone itself: Other DNA sequences in the sample encode the same CDR3. V is TRBV7-9 and J is TRBJ1-2; 7 bases match TRBD1. Germline V gene data show CDR1 as SEHNR and CDR2 as FQNEAQ (reference sequence). The CDR3 sequence is 13 residues long. Trimming cost V 1 base and J 6 bases; bases outside gene matches: 2. The CDR3, as DNA: TGTGCCAGCAGCTTAGGCCAGGGGGATGGCTACACCTTC. Residues: CASSLGQGDGYTF.

This sequence joins TRBV12-5 and TRBJ2-1, with 13 bases lining up with TRBD2. With 7 bases clipped from V and 8 bases from J, the junction kept 17 bases outside the gene matches. CDR1 is LGHNT and CDR2 is FRNRAP in the germline V gene. CDR3 length: 18 residues. This CDR3 reads CASAVLAGGFGLGDEQFF. The CDR3 bases are TGTGCTAGTGCCGTACTAGCGGGGGGGTTCGGGTTAGGCGATGAGCAGTTCTTC.

This chain's CDR3 is CASSGVGHSNYGYTF. The CDR3 DNA reads as TGTGCCAGCAGCGGAGTTGGACACTCTAACTATGGCTACACCTTC. This chain uses TRBV9 with TRBJ1-2; weak D call: TRBD1 (5 bases). The CDR3 totals 15 residues. Trimming cost V 3 bases and J 0 bases, with 12 bases left between them. Germline V CDR1 and CDR2: SGDLS, YYNGEE.

J is TRBJ2-3 and V is TRBV5-1; a possible D gene is TRBD2 (7 bases). Trimming took off 3 bases at V and 11 bases at J, with 16 bases between the two ends. Germline CDR1 reads SGHRS; CDR2 reads YFSETQ. This CDR3 spans 13 amino acids. CDR3 sequence reads: CASSYRGAPRQYF. The DNA of the CDR3 is TGCGCCAGCAGCTATCGGGGGGCCCCGCGGCAGTATTTT. The complete variable domain, with remaining parts taken from reference TRBV5-1 and TRBJ2-3, reads KAGVTQTPRYLIKTRGQQVTLSCSPISGHRSVSWYQQTPGQGLQFLFEYFSETQRNKGNFPGRFSGRQFSNSRSEMNVSTLELGDSALYLCASSYRGAPRQYFGPGTRLTVL.

CDR3 amino acids: CASSSGVYNEQFF. The CDR3 DNA sequence: TGTGCCAGCAGCTCCGGGGTATACAATGAGCAGTTCTTC. The chain combines TRBV7-3 with TRBJ2-1; D is possibly TRBD2 (5 bases). From germline, CDR1 is SGHTA and CDR2 FQGTGA. V was trimmed by 4 bases and J by 4 bases, leaving 8 bases between them. This CDR3 contains 13 residues.

This chain uses TRBV6-5 with TRBJ1-1; D is perhaps TRBD1 (6 bases). The CDR3 runs to 13 residues. V lost 7 bases and J 3 bases, leaving 12 bases between the germline ends. Looked up from germline, CDR1 is MNHEY and CDR2 is SVGAGI. The chain's CDR3 is CASIGQTDTEAFF. CDR3 nucleotides: TGTGCCAGCATAGGACAGACGGACACTGAAGCTTTCTTT.

The J gene is TRBJ1-6, the V gene TRBV4-1; TRBD1 agrees at 7 bases. This CDR3 contains 15 residues. V dropped 4 bases and J dropped 14; count of bases not matched to a gene: 14. Germline CDR1 reads MGHRA; CDR2 reads YSYEKL. The CDR3 DNA follows: TGCGCCAGCAGCCGAATAACAGGGGCCCAGGGTACCCTCCACTTT. Translating it yields CASSRITGAQGTLHF.

This clone was recorded once. CDR3: CASGGRSNQPQHF. Here the CDR3 DNA reads TGTGCCAGCGGCGGTCGTAGCAATCAGCCCCAGCATTTT. The chain carries TRBV28 and TRBJ1-5; D unresolved. Looked up from germline, CDR1 is MDHEN and CDR2 is SYDVKM. The V gene lost 8 bases and the J gene lost 0 bases, with 8 bases spanning the gap. CDR3 length: 13 amino acids.

The chain has TRBV24-1 and TRBJ2-1, with TRBD1 matching over 9 bases. The germline gives CDR1 KGHDR, CDR2 SFDVKD. V shed 7 bases and J 3 bases; nucleotides not matched to a gene: 9. CDR3 length: 16 amino acids. The CDR3 loop is CATSTGGQGLYNEQFF. The CDR3 DNA sequence: TGTGCCACCAGCACGGGGGGACAGGGACTCTACAATGAGCAGTTCTTC.

The chain has TRBV18 and TRBJ1-2, with D maybe TRBD1 (5 bases). This CDR3 is 15 amino acids long. The germline V gene has CDR1 KGHSH and CDR2 LQKENI. V lost 4 bases and J lost 0, with 12 bases in between. CDR3 nucleotide sequence: TGTGCCAGCTCACTCCGACAGTATGCTAACTATGGCTACACCTTC. Translation gives CASSLRQYANYGYTF.

The rearrangement joins TRBV18 to TRBJ1-3; D may be TRBD1 (5 bases). The CDR3 length is 15 residues. V lost 6 bases, J lost 0 bases, and 12 bases lay in between. Germline CDR1 reads KGHSH; CDR2 reads LQKENI. The CDR3 nucleotides read TGTGCCAGCTCGCTCGACAGATACTCTGGAAACACCATATATTTT. Amino acid sequence: CASSLDRYSGNTIYF.

This clone was seen a single time. The J gene is TRBJ2-3, the V gene TRBV7-8; 10 bases align to TRBD2. CDR1 and CDR2 from the germline V gene are SGHVS and FQNEAQ. J gave up 0 bases and V 5 bases, and 5 bases lay outside the gene matches. There are 16 residues in the CDR3. CDR3 nucleotides: TGTGCCAGCAGCGAAACTAGCGGGATTAGCACAGATACGCAGTATTTT. It encodes CASSETSGISTDTQYF. Full variable domain (remainder filled in from reference TRBV7-8 and TRBJ2-3): GAGVSQSPRYKVAKRGQDVALRCDPISGHVSLFWYQQALGQGPEFLTYFQNEAQLDKSGLPSDRFFAERPEGSVSTLKIQRTQQEDSAVYLCASSETSGISTDTQYFGPGTRLTVL.

This chain connects TRBV19 to TRBJ2-3; D is uncertain. The ends were cut back, 5 bases at V and 1 base at J, with 7 bases in the middle. The length of the CDR3 is 13 residues. In germline, CDR1 is LNHDA, CDR2 SQIVND (reference sequence). The CDR3, as DNA: TGTGCCAGTAGTTCTACTCGCACAGATACGCAGTATTTT. Encoded protein: CASSSTRTDTQYF.

The chain couples TRBV5-4 to TRBJ2-6; possibly TRBD1 for D (6 bases). The CDR3 is 17 amino acids. Germline V gene data show CDR1 as SGHNT and CDR2 as YYREEE (reference sequence). V dropped 3 bases and J dropped 0 bases, with 13 bases sitting between them. The CDR3 DNA follows: TGTGCCAGCAGCTCCAACAGGGAAAGCTCTGGGGCCAACGTCCTGACTTTC. Amino acid sequence: CASSSNRESSGANVLTF.

The chain employs TRBV18 and TRBJ1-6; D gene uncertain. With 5 bases removed from V and 0 bases from J, the gap between germline ends came to 8 bases. This CDR3 spans 15 amino acids. Germline V gene data show CDR1 as KGHSH and CDR2 as LQKENI. The CDR3 protein is CASSERSSYNSPLHF. The CDR3 DNA reads as TGTGCCAGCTCAGAACGCAGCTCCTATAATTCACCCCTCCACTTT. Combining the CDR3 with reference TRBV18 and TRBJ1-6 gives the whole variable domain NAGVMQNPRHLVRRRGQEARLRCSPMKGHSHVYWYRQLPEEGLKFMVYLQKENIIDESGMPKERFSAEFPKEGPSILRIQQVVRGDSAAYFCASSERSSYNSPLHFGNGTRLTVT.

The chain links TRBV4-1 to TRBJ2-7; 8 bases fit TRBD1. The CDR3 has 15 amino acids. The V gene's germline CDR1 is MGHRA and CDR2 YSYEKL. V lost 0 bases to trimming and J lost 2 bases; unmatched junction nucleotides: 3. The CDR3 region is CASSQEGTGAYEQYF. CDR3 bases: TGCGCCAGCAGCCAAGAGGGGACAGGTGCCTACGAGCAGTACTTC.